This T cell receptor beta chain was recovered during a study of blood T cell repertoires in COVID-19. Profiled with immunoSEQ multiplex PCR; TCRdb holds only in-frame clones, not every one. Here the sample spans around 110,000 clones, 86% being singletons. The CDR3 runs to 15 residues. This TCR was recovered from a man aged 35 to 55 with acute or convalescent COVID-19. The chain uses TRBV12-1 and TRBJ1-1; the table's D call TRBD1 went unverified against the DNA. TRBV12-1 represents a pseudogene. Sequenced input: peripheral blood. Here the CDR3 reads CASSFGGQGHTEAFF. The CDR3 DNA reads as TGTGCCAGCAGCTTTGGAGGACAGGGACACACTGAAGCTTTCTTT.